This TCR beta chain was found in a study of blood T cells in healthy people across ages. Alongside a J-beta primer mix, a sample-barcoded 5' primer served in a second PCR lasting roughly 7 to 11 cycles. TCRdb recomputed calls from the 5' RACE reads with MiXCR, one row per CDR3 protein. The sample records about 650,000 distinct CDR3 sequences, about 32% being singletons. There are many counts of this clonotype. V gave up 5 bases and J gave up 2 bases; unmatched junction bases: 15. The CDR3 totals 18 residues. From germline, CDR1 is SGHTA and CDR2 FQGTGA. The sample, roughly 9.1 milliliters of peripheral blood, was drawn from each donor.

J is TRBJ1-2 and V is TRBV7-3; 9 positions match TRBD1. The clonotype was recovered from an elderly woman in good health. The specimen was blood. The CDR3 loop is CASSALPGTGFKNYGYTF. CDR3 nucleotides: TGTGCCAGCAGCGCATTGCCCGGGACAGGGTTTAAAAACTATGGCTACACCTTC.